This T cell receptor beta chain was sequenced for a study of blood T cell repertoires in COVID-19. Overall study context: Samples representing acute and convalescent COVID-19 were sourced from the United States, Italy and Spain. PBMCs, B-cell-depleted T cells, or T cells provided the cDNA or gDNA that made up the material.

Germline-derived CDR1 and CDR2 are MNHEY and SVGEGT. CDR3 length: 15 amino acids. V lost 4 bases to trimming and J lost 7 bases; unmatched junction nucleotides: 5. How the authors handled the data: Amplification with reference gene primers provided the estimates of nucleated cell counts. Sequencing used immunoSEQ multiplex PCR; TCRdb keeps in-frame clones, though not all of them. V and J calls and clone size come straight from that table; D and trimming were deduced from the DNA. The data show about 150,000 clones, 65% to 90% seen once. This chain uses TRBV6-2 or TRBV6-3 with TRBJ1-6; TRBD1 matches at 9 bases. The sequencing input was peripheral blood. The TCR originated in a man between 65 and 85 years old with acute or convalescent COVID-19. The CDR3 region has the DNA TGTGCCAGCAGTTCGGACAGGGGAGGAAATTCACCCCTCCACTTT. Protein product: CASSSDRGGNSPLHF.